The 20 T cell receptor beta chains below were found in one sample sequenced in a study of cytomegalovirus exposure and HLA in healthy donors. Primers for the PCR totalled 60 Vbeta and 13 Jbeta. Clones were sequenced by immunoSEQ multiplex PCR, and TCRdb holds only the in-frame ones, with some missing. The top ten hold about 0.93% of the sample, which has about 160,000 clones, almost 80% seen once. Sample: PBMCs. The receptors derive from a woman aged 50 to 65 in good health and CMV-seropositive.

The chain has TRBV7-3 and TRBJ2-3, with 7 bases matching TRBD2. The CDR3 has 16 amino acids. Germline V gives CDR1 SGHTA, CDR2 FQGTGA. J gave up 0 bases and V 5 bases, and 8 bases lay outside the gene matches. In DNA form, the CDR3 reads TGTGCCAGCAGCGTGTCCTTGCGGGGGAGCACAGATACGCAGTATTTT. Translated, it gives CASSVSLRGSTDTQYF.

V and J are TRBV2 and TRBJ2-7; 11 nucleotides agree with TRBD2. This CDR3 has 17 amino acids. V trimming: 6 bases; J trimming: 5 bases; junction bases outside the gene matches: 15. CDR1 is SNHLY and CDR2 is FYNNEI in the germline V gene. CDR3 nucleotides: TGTGCCAGCAGAGCGACCGTAACTAGCGGGAGTAGGAACGAGCAGTACTTC. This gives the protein CASRATVTSGSRNEQYF.

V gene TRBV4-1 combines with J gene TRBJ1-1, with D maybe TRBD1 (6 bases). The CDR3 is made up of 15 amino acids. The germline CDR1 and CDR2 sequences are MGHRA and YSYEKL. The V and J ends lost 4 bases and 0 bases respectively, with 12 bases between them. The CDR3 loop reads CASSRAGALNTEAFF. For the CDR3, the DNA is TGCGCCAGCAGCCGAGCAGGGGCTCTGAACACTGAAGCTTTCTTT.

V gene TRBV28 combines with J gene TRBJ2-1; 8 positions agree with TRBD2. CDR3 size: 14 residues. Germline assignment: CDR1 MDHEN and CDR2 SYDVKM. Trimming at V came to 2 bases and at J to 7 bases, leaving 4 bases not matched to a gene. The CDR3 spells CASSLAGGPNEQFF. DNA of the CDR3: TGTGCCAGCAGTTTAGCGGGGGGACCTAATGAGCAGTTCTTC.

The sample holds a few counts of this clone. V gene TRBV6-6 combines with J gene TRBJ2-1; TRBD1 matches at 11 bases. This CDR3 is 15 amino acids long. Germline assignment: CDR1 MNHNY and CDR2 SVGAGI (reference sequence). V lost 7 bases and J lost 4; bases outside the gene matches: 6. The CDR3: CASIHGTGGYNEQFF. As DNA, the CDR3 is TGTGCCAGCATCCACGGGACAGGGGGGTACAATGAGCAGTTCTTC.

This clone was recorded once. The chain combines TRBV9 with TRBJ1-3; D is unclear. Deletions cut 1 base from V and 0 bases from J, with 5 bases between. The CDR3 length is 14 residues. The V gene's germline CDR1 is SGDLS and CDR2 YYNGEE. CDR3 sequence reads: CASSVLSSGNTIYF. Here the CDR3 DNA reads TGTGCCAGCAGCGTACTCTCCTCTGGAAACACCATATATTTT.

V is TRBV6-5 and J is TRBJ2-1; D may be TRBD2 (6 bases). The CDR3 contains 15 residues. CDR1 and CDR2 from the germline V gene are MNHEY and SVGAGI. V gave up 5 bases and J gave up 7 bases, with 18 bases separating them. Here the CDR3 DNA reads TGTGCCAGCAGTCCCCTCGCAGGGCGGGATAATGAGCAGTTCTTC. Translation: CASSPLAGRDNEQFF.

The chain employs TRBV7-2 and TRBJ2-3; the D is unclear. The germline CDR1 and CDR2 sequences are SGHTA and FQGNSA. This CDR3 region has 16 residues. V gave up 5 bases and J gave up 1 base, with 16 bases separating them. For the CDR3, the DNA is TGTGCCAGCAGCCCTAGTCGGAGTGTGGGCACAGATACGCAGTATTTT. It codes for CASSPSRSVGTDTQYF. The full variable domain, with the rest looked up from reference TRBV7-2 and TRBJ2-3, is GAGVSQSPSNKVTEKGKDVELRCDPISGHTALYWYRQSLGQGLEFLIYFQGNSAPDKSGLPSDRFSAERTGGSVSTLTIQRTQQEDSAVYLCASSPSRSVGTDTQYFGPGTRLTVL.

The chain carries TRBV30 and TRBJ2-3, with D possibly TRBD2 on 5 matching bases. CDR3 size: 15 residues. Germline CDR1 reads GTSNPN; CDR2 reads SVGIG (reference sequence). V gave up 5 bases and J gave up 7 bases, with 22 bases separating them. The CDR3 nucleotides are TGTGCCTGGTCCCCAACTAGTCTCTTCTCGAATACGCAGTATTTT. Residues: CAWSPTSLFSNTQYF.

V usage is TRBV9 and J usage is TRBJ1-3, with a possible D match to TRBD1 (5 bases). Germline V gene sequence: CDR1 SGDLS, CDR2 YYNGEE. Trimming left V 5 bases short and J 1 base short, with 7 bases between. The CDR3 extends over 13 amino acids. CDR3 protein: CASRPGSGNTIYF. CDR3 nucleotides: TGTGCCAGCAGACCAGGGTCTGGAAACACCATATATTTT.

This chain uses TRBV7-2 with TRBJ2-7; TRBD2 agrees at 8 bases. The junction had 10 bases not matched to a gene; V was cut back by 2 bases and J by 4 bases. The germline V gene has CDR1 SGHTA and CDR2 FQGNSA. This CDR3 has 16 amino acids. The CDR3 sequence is CASSLSRSASGYEQYF. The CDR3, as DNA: TGTGCCAGCAGCTTAAGCCGTTCGGCTAGCGGGTACGAGCAGTACTTC.

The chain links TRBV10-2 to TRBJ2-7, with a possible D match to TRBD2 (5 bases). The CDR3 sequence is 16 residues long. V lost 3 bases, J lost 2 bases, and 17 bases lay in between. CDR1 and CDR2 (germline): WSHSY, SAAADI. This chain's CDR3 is CASSDGYGMSTYEQYF. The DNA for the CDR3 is TGCGCCAGCAGTGACGGATACGGGATGTCAACCTACGAGCAGTACTTC.

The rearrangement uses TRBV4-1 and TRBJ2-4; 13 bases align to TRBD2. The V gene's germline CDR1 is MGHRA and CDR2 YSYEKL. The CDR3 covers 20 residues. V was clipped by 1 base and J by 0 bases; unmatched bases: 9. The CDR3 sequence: CASSQGLAGGNALAKNIQYF. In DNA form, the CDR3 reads TGCGCCAGCAGCCAAGGACTAGCGGGGGGAAACGCGTTAGCCAAAAACATTCAGTACTTC.

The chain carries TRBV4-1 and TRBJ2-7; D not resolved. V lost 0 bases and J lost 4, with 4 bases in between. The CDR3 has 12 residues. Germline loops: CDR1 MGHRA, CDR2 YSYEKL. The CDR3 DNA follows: TGCGCCAGCAGCCAAGACACTTACGAGCAGTACTTC. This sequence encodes CASSQDTYEQYF.

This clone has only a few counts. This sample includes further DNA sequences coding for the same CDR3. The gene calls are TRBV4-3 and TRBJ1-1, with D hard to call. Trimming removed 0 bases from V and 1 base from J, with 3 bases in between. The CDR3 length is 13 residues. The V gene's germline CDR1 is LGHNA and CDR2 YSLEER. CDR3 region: CASSQDRNTEAFF. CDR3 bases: TGCGCCAGCAGCCAAGATAGGAACACTGAAGCTTTCTTT.

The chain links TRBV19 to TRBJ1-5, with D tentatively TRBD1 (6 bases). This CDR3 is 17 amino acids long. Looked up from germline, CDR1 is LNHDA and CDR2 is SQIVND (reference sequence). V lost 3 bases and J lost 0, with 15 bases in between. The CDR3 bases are TGTGCCAGTAGTATTACGGACCAGGGGTATAGCAATCAGCCCCAGCATTTT. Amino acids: CASSITDQGYSNQPQHF.

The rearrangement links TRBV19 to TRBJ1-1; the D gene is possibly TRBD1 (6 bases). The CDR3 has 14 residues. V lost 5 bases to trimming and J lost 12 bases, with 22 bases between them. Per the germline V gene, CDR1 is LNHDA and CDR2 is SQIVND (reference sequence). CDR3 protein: CASSEEVWTAGSFF. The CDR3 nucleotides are TGTGCCAGTAGTGAAGAAGTGTGGACAGCCGGTTCTTTCTTT. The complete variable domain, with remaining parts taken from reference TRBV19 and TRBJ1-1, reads DGGITQSPKYLFRKEGQNVTLSCEQNLNHDAMYWYRQDPGQGLRLIYYSQIVNDFQKGDIAEGYSVSREKKESFPLTVTSAQKNPTAFYLCASSEEVWTAGSFFGQGTRLTVV.

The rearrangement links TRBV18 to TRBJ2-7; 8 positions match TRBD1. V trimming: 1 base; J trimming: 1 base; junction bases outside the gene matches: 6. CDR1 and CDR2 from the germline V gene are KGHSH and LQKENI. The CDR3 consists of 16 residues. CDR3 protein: CASSPRGQGASYEQYF. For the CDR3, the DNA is TGTGCCAGCTCACCACGCGGGCAGGGGGCTTCCTACGAGCAGTACTTC. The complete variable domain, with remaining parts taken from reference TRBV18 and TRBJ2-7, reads NAGVMQNPRHLVRRRGQEARLRCSPMKGHSHVYWYRQLPEEGLKFMVYLQKENIIDESGMPKERFSAEFPKEGPSILRIQQVVRGDSAAYFCASSPRGQGASYEQYFGPGTRLTVT.

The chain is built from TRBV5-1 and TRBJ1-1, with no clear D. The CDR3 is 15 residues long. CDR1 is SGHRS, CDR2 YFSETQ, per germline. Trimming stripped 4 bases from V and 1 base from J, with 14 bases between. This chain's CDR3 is CASSVQTNQNTEAFF. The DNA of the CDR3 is TGCGCCAGCAGCGTACAGACAAATCAGAACACTGAAGCTTTCTTT.

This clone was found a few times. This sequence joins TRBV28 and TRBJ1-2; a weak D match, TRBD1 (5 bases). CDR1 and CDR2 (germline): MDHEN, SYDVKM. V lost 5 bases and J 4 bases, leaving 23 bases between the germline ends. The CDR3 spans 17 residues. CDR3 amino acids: CASSAIVGTQMGYGYTF. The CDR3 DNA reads TGTGCCAGCAGTGCGATTGTTGGGACTCAAATGGGCTATGGCTACACCTTC.